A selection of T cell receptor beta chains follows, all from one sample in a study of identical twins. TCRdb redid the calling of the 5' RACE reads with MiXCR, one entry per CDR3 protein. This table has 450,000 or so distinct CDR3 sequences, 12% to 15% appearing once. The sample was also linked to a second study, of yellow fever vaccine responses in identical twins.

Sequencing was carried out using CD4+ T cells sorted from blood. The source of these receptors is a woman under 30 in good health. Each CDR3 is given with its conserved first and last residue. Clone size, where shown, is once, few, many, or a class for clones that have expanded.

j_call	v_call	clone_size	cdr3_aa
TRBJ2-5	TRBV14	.	CASSRLAGNSQETQYF
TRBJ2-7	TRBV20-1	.	CSARDRGPYEQYF
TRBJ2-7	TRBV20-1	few	CSARLLKAGGGYEQYF
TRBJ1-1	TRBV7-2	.	CASSLFVEAFF
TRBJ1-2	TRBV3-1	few	CASSQDQGVYGYTF
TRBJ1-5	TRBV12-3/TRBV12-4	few	CASRSSGAQPQHF
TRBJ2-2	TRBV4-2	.	CASSQVFRQGSSGELFF
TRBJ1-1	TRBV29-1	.	CSVVAPAGTEAFF
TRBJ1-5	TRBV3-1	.	CASSQDSRNNQPQHF
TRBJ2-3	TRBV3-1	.	CASKHSGGAADTQYF
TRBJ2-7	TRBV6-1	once	CASTFDRYYEQYF
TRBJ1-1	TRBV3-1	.	CASSQDFGTEAFF
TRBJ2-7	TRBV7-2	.	CASSLVRSGGVNEQYF
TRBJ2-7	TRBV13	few	CASSLNPSYEQYF
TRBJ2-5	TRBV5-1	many	CASSPRKETQYF
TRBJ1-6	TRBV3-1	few	CASSQGRGNSPLHF
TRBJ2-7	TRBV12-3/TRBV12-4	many	CASSLARRDGEQYF
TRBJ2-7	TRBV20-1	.	CSAVDYEQYF
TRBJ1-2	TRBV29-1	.	CSVEDDRGPNYGYTF
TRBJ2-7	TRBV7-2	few	CASSSGQDYYEQYF
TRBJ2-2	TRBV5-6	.	CASSLGARNTGELFF
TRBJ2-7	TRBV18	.	CASSRVTSGRLGEQYF
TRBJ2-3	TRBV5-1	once	CASSLGTSGRSTDTQYF
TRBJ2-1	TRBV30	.	CAWSVGTGSGQFF
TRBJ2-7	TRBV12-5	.	CASSISGSWEQYF
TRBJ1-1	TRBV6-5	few	CASSYLKTTGMNTEAFF
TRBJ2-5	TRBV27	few	CASRSRPGATETQYF
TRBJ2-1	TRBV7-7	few	CASSRGLAVNNEQFF
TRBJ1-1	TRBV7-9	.	CASSFGLIDPNTEAFF
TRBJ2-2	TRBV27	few	CASRKAGTNTGELFF
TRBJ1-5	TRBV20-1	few	CSAIRGNSNQPQHF
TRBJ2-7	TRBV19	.	CASGNRGSSYEQYF
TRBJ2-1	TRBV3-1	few	CASSQTTNEQFF
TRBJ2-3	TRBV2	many	CASSEGLAGAGHAQYF
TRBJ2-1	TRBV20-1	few	CSALGGTYNEQFF
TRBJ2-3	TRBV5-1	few	CASSIGQLTDTQYF
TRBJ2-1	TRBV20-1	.	CSARVAGTAYNEQFF
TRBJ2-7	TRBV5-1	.	CASSSDERGQREQYF
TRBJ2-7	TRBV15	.	CATSRDLASGAFSSYEQYF
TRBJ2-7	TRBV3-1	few	CASSQRSSYEQYF
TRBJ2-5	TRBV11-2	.	CASNRGPQRETQYF
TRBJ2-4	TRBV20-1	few	CSARVVLAKNIQYF
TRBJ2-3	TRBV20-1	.	CSAETGTSATDTQYF
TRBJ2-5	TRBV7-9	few	CASSLASYLETQYF
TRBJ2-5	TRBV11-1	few	CASSLIPDRDETQYF
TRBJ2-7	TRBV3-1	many	CASSQVAYEQYF
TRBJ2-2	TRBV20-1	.	CSARGGVTGELFF
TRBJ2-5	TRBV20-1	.	CSARVGQGGETQYF
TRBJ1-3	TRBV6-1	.	CASREGAFITGNTIYF
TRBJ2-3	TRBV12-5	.	CASARGGTQYF
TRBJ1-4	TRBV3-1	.	CASSHDSGTGDEKLFF
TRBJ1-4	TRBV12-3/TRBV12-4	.	CASSPTDEKLFF
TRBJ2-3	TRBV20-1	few	CSARAEREMTDTQYF
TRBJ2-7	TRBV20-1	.	CSARGPDSRVQYF
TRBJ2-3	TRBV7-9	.	CASSSKTGTDTQYF
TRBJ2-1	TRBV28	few	CASSSLRPTGSSYNEQFF
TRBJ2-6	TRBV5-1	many	CASSLGDASGANVLTF
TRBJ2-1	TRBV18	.	CASSRPTGTYNEQFF
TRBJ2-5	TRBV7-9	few	CASSFKRAGGPGETQYF
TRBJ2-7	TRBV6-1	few	CASKPYRGTYEQYF